A single sample is the source of the 2 T cell receptor beta chains below, sequenced in a study of blood T cell repertoires in COVID-19. Only in-frame clones appear in the TCRdb table, and some are missing; sequencing was by immunoSEQ multiplex PCR. This sample has fewer than 650,000 clones, with roughly nine tenths found just once. What was sequenced was peripheral blood. Receptors originate from a woman in her 50s with COVID-19, enrolled during active disease.

This clone was picked up a small number of times. This rearrangement joins TRBV24-1 to TRBJ2-2; D unresolved. Germline V CDR1 and CDR2: KGHDR, SFDVKD. V lost 1 base, J lost 4 bases, and 6 bases lay in between. The CDR3 is made up of 14 amino acids. CDR3: CATSDFGVTGELFF. The CDR3 coding sequence is TGTGCCACCAGTGATTTTGGAGTCACCGGGGAGCTGTTTTTT.

CDR3 loop: CASSLVGDSRNEQFF. The CDR3 coding sequence is TGCGCCAGCAGCTTGGTGGGGGACAGTCGGAATGAGCAGTTCTTC. The chain has TRBV5-1 and TRBJ2-1; 7 nucleotides align to TRBD1. From germline, CDR1 is SGHRS and CDR2 YFSETQ. This CDR3 has 15 amino acids. V gave up 0 bases and J gave up 7 bases; unmatched junction bases: 7.